This T cell receptor beta chain comes out of a study of OX40 agonist ivuxolimab in advanced cancers. Study-level background: Ivuxolimab was a fully human IgG2 agonistic monoclonal antibody targeting the costimulatory receptor OX40 (CD134). Intravenous ivuxolimab was administered to patients every 2 weeks at six dose levels: 0.01, 0.1, 0.3, 1.5, 3 and 10 mg/kg. Among the 52 dose-escalation patients, about 20 had hepatocellular carcinoma, roughly 15 melanoma, 9 renal cell carcinoma and 9 head and neck cancer. A male proportion of nearly 85% and a mean age of approximately 60 years, ranging from 23 to 79, were recorded for the dose-escalation cohort. Patients were allowed to have had prior anti-PD-1, anti-PD-L1 or anti-CTLA-4 therapy, and roughly two fifths of the dose-escalation patients had been treated with checkpoint inhibitors. Partial responses occurred in three dose-escalation patients: two with cutaneous melanoma and one with hepatocellular carcinoma. The purpose of peripheral TCRbeta sequencing was to test whether ivuxolimab changed TCR sequence diversity and led to clonal T-cell expansion. The paper reports the monotherapy dose-escalation portion (N ≈ 52 patients) of the phase I ivuxolimab trial.

On this clone itself: What this receptor recognizes is not known. Qualities for individual bases were not recorded, and no much larger clone is one base off.

To sequence the TCRbeta CDR3 region, genomic DNA was isolated from the sorted cells. The immunoSEQ Assay was used for sequencing of TCRbeta CDR3 regions. Held by TCRdb, this immuneACCESS table contains in-frame sequences only and omits some clones. Under half of the omission traces to an unresolved V gene where checked; the cause of the rest is unknown. The sample profile shows about 97,000 clones; less than 90% of them were found once. The ten largest account for roughly 5.5% of the sample. Beyond this particular receptor, the publication reports: Clonal expansion of both CD4+ and CD8+ blood T cells was observed from baseline to week 6 at doses 0.1 to 3.0 mg/kg. After ivuxolimab, expanded clones were on average more numerous among CD8+ T cells than among CD4+ T cells. Which antigens the clonally expanded peripheral T cells were specific for was not determined. In the 0.1-3.0 mg/kg groups, partial responders had among the lowest normalized peripheral clonal expansion, particularly in CD8+ T cells. Low levels of normalized T-cell clonal expansion were also seen in some patients who did not respond.

The trial excluded patients who had a history of autoimmune disease or who were on systemic immunosuppression. Peripheral blood for TCR sequencing was collected from all dose cohorts at baseline, on cycle 4 day 1, and on cycle 7 day 1. The samples were drawn from a first-in-human, open-label, multicenter phase I dose-escalation trial of ivuxolimab. The trial enrolled adults with locally advanced or metastatic head and neck squamous cell, hepatocellular, melanoma or renal cell carcinoma. CD4+ and CD8+ T cells were sorted separately from peripheral blood before TCR sequencing. Its CDR3 holds 13 amino acids, cysteine through phenylalanine. Only the CDR3 DNA stays, 39 bases, in frame from base 1. V is pared back by 6 bases and J by 7 bases, with 12 bases lying between the germline termini. According to the germline V gene, CDR1 reads ENHRY and CDR2 reads SYGVKD.

The starting material was CD4+ or CD8+ T cells sorted from blood, obtained in a trial of the OX40 agonist ivuxolimab. The chain is made from TRBV10-3 and TRBJ2-2; the D gene assignment is ambiguous. The sequence was obtained from an adult with an advanced solid tumor such as melanoma, head and neck, liver or kidney cancer. CDR3 protein: CAISRSGYGELFF. Here is the DNA: TGTGCCATCAGCCGGAGTGGATACGGGGAGCTGTTTTTT.